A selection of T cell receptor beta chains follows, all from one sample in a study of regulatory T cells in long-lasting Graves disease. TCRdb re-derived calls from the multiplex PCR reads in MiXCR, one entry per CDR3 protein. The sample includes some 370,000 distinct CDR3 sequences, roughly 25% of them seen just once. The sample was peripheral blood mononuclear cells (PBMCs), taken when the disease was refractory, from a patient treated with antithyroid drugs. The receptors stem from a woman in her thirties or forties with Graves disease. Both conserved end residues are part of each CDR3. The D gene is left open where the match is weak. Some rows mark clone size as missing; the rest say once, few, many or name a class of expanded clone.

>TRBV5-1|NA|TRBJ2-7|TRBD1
TGCGCCAGCAGCTTAGGACAGGTTTCCTACGAGCAGTACTTC
CASSLGQVSYEQYF
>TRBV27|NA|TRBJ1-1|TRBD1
TGTGCCAGCACCTCGGGACAGTTGGGGGACACTGAAGCTTTCTTT
CASTSGQLGDTEAFF
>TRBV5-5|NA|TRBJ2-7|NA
TGTGCCAGCAGCTTGGATCGGATCCCTAGGGGGGTTCGCTACGAGCAGTACTTC
CASSLDRIPRGVRYEQYF
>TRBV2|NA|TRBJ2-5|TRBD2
TGTGCCAGCAGTGTAGCGGGCCTAGCGCTCCGTGAGACCCAGTACTTC
CASSVAGLALRETQYF
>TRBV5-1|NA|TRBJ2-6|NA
TGCGCCAGCAGCTTGTCCTTCATCTCTGGGGCCAACGTCCTGACTTTC
CASSLSFISGANVLTF
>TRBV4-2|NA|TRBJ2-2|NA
TGTGCCAGCAGACCCGCGGGACTCCGCTCGAACACCGGGGAGCTGTTTTTT
CASRPAGLRSNTGELFF
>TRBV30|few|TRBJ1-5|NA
TGTGCCTGGAGTTCAATCAGTAGCAATCAGCCCCAGCATTTT
CAWSSISSNQPQHF
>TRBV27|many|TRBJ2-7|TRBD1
TGTGCCAGCAGTCAGGGACAGCCAGGCAGCTCCTACGAGCAGTACTTC
CASSQGQPGSSYEQYF
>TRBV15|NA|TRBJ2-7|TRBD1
TGTGCCACCAGCAGAGATCTGCAGGGGGCGGGCGAGCAGTACTTC
CATSRDLQGAGEQYF
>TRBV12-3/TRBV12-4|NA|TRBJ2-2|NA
TGTGCCAGCATGGCTTCGAACAGCGGGGAGCTGTTTTTT
CASMASNSGELFF
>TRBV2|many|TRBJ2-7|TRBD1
TGTGCCAGCAGTGCCGGTTTAAGGACAGGGGGCTACGAGCAGTACTTC
CASSAGLRTGGYEQYF
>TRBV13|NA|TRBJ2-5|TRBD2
TGTGCCAGCAGCACTCGACCGGGACTAGCTTCAGAGACCCAGTACTTC
CASSTRPGLASETQYF
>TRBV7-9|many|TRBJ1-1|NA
TGTGCCAGCAGCTTAGATGCAGGGAACACTGAAGCTTTCTTT
CASSLDAGNTEAFF
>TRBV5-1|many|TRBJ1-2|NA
TGCGCCAGCAGCAGGTCGCCGGGGGTCTCGAATGGCTACACCTTC
CASSRSPGVSNGYTF
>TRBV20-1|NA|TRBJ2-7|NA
TGCAGTGCTACCACAATGGCCGAGATCTACGAGCAGTACTTC
CSATTMAEIYEQYF
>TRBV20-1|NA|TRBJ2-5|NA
TGCAGTGCACACCAATTCCCCTCTCGGCCCCGGGAGTGGGAGACCCAGTACTTC
CSAHQFPSRPREWETQYF
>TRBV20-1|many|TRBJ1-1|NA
TGCAGTGTTCGGGGGAACACTGAAGCTTTCTTT
CSVRGNTEAFF
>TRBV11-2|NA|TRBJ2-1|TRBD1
TGTGCCAGCAGCTTTCGGGGACAGGGTTACAGTGAGCAGTTCTTC
CASSFRGQGYSEQFF
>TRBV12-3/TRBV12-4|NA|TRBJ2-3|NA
TGTGCCAGCAGTTTTGTTGCTCCCGGCACAGATACGCAGTATTTT
CASSFVAPGTDTQYF
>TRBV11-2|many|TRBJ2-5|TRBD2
TGTGCCAGCAGCCCCCGGGGTAGCGGGAGAAGCGAGACCCAGTACTTC
CASSPRGSGRSETQYF
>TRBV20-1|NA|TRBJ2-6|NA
TGCAGTGCTAGTTTACCTACAGCAGGGGCCAACGTCCTGACTTTC
CSASLPTAGANVLTF
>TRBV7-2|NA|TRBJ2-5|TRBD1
TGTGCCAGCAGCTTAAAGAAAAGACGGACAGGGGTGATCCAAGAGACCCAGTACTTC
CASSLKKRRTGVIQETQYF
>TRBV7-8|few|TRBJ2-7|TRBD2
TGTGCCAGCAGCCCGGGACTAGCGGGAGAGGGTCGGAGCTACGAGCAGTACTTC
CASSPGLAGEGRSYEQYF
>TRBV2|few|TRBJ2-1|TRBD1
TGTGCCAGCAGCGACCGACAGGGACCTTTCGATGAGCAGTTCTTC
CASSDRQGPFDEQFF
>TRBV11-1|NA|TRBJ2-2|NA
TGTGCCAGCAGCTTATCCGGGACACACACCGGGGAGCTGTTTTTT
CASSLSGTHTGELFF
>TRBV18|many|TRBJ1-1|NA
TGTGCCAGCTGGTCTACCGGGACCTTCCCCCGGTTT
CASWSTGTFPRF
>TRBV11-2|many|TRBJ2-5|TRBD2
TGTGCCAGCAGCTTAGGACTAGCCCCCCACCAGACCCAGTACTTC
CASSLGLAPHQTQYF
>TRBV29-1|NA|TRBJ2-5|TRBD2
TGCAGCGTGACCGGACTAGAACAAGAGACCCAGTACTTC
CSVTGLEQETQYF
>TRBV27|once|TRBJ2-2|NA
TGTGCCAGCAGGCTTTTTGGACCGAACACCGGGGAGCTGTTTTTT
CASRLFGPNTGELFF
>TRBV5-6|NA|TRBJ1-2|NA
TGTGCCAGCAGCTTGTCCGGACACCTCTATGGCCACACCTTC
CASSLSGHLYGHTF
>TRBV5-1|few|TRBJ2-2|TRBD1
TGCGCCAGCAGCTGGGGGACAGGGTGGGTTCGAAGCACCGGGGAGCTGTTTTTT
CASSWGTGWVRSTGELFF
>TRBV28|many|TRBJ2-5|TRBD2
TGTGCCAGCAGGACTAGCGGGAGGGCGAAGACCCAGTACTTC
CASRTSGRAKTQYF
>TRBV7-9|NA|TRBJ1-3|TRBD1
TGTGCCACGACAGGGGGCTCTGGAAACACCATATATTTT
CATTGGSGNTIYF
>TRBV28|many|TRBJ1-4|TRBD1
TGTGCCAGCAGTTTTCAGGGGGGTACTTGGTTTTTT
CASSFQGGTWFF
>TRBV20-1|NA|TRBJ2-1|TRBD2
TGCAGTGCCCGAGCCTTTGCGGGAGATCGCTCCTACAATGAGCAGTTCTTC
CSARAFAGDRSYNEQFF
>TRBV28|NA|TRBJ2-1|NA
TGTGCCAGCAGTTTAGGAGTCGTACTCCTGAATGAGCAGTTCTTC
CASSLGVVLLNEQFF
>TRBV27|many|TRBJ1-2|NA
TGTGCCAGCAGTTTAGTTTATTTCTCCCGAGCCGTTAACTATGGCTACACCTTC
CASSLVYFSRAVNYGYTF
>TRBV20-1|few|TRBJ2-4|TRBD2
TGCAGTGCCCGGCCGGGTCTAGCGGGGGGTTGGAACATTCAGTACTTC
CSARPGLAGGWNIQYF
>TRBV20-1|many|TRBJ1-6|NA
TGCAGTGCTAGAGTTGGGGGGGCTGGTAATTCACCCCTCCACTTT
CSARVGGAGNSPLHF
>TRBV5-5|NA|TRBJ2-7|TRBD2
TGTGCCAGCAGCTTGAGGCTCGGCTTTAGCGGGATGGGGTACGAGCAGTACTTC
CASSLRLGFSGMGYEQYF
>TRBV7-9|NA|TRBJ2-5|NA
TGTGCCAGCAGCTCCCTGGATTGGGCGGTTCAAGAGACCCAGTACTTC
CASSSLDWAVQETQYF
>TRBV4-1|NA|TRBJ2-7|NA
TGCGCCAGCAGCCAACTCAGGGCCTACGAGCAGTACTTC
CASSQLRAYEQYF
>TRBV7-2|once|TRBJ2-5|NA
TGTGCCAGCAGCTTAGCGTGGGGGCCGTGGGAGACCCAGTACTTC
CASSLAWGPWETQYF
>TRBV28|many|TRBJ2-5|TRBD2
TGTGCCAGCAGTCCCGGGACTAGCGGGAGGGTGTTCCAAGAGACCCAGTACTTC
CASSPGTSGRVFQETQYF
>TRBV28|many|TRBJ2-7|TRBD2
TGTGCCAGCAGTTTGGAGCGGGGTGGCTCCTACGAGCAGTACTTC
CASSLERGGSYEQYF
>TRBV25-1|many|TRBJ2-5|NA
TGTGCCAGCAGTGCGAACTTCCAAGAGACCCAGTACTTC
CASSANFQETQYF
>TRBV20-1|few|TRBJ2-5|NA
TGCAGTGCTAGAGTTTACCCGAAGACCCAGTACTTC
CSARVYPKTQYF
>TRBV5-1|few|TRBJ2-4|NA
TGCGCCAGCAGCTTGGTGGGAACCCTAGGAAACATTCAGTACTTC
CASSLVGTLGNIQYF
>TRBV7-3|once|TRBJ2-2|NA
TGTGCCAGTACTATCCTCGCGGCCGGGACCGGGGAGCTGTTTTTT
CASTILAAGTGELFF
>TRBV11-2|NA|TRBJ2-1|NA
TGTGCCAGCAGCTTATCGTTGCGAACGGTGAATGAGCAGTTCTTC
CASSLSLRTVNEQFF
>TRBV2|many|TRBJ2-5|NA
TGTGCCAGCGGGGGTCAGGGGCAAGAGACCCAGTACTTC
CASGGQGQETQYF
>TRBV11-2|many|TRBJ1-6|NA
TGTGCCAGCAGCTTCTCGGGGGACACTTCCTTTCCACCCCTCCACTTT
CASSFSGDTSFPPLHF
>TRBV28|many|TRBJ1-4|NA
TGTGCCAGCAAGGGGCAGACGACAACTAATGAAAAACTGTTTTTT
CASKGQTTTNEKLFF